Sequencing of this T cell receptor (beta chain) was carried out in a study of OX40 agonist ivuxolimab in advanced cancers. The protocol was immunoSEQ multiplex PCR, while the TCRdb copy is restricted to in-frame clones and leaves out a portion. The sample includes about 90,000 clones, approximately 90% of them seen just once. The specimen was CD4+ or CD8+ T cells sorted from blood, collected in a trial of the OX40 agonist ivuxolimab. The source is an adult with an advanced solid tumor such as melanoma, head and neck, liver or kidney cancer.

This CDR3 reads CASSSEGGKSHEQYF. The CDR3 region has the DNA TGTGCCAGCAGCTCCGAGGGTGGAAAATCCCACGAGCAGTACTTC. The rearrangement links TRBV7-9 to TRBJ2-7, with TRBD2 as a possible D gene (5 bases). CDR3 length equals 15 residues. Deletions cut 4 bases from V and 5 bases from J, with 18 bases between. CDR1 is SEHNR and CDR2 is FQNEAQ in the germline V gene (reference sequence).